This TCR beta chain was sequenced for a study of cytomegalovirus exposure and HLA in healthy donors. The study, taken as a whole, reports: The tendency of first-cohort TCR clusters to co-occur in the 120 or so validation repertoires was identified by a subsequent analysis. Testing in vitro showed a few CMV-associated chains specific for CMV antigens. Researchers catalogued roughly 150 TCR beta chains as cytomegalovirus-associated.

This clone appeared a single time. Its antigen is still unknown. Germline lookup yields CDR1 MNHEY and CDR2 SMNVEV (reference sequence). The CDR3 extends over 14 amino acids. Trimming pared 5 bases from V and 3 bases from J, leaving 14 bases between. Produced via immunoSEQ multiplex PCR; TCRdb's table is partial and in-frame only. Of about 170,000 clones in the sample, roughly 86% were seen once. This sequence was found in a man aged 18 to 29 in good health and CMV-seropositive. The material sequenced was PBMCs. This rearrangement joins TRBV27 to TRBJ2-7, with D tentatively TRBD2 (7 bases). CDR3 sequence: CASSPQGGGYEQYF. CDR3 coding DNA: TGTGCCAGCAGTCCACAGGGAGGGGGCTACGAGCAGTACTTC.